Sequencing of this TCR beta chain was carried out in a study of OX40 agonist ivuxolimab in advanced cancers. Study-level background: From roughly 20 to 85 years was the age range, with a mean of approximately 58 years, and around 83% were male. Study findings and constraints: Dosing at 0.1 to 3.0 mg/kg was accompanied by clonal expansion of CD4+ and CD8+ blood T cells by week 6.

As to this clone: Its antigen is still unknown.

With 3 bases removed from V and 3 bases from J, the gap between germline ends came to 18 bases. Germline CDR1 is GTSNPN and CDR2 is SVGIG (reference sequence). CDR3 size: 16 residues. Repertoires were generated with immunoSEQ multiplex PCR, while TCRdb's copy carries only in-frame clones and drops some. The data contain about 77,000 clones, roughly 91% of them singletons. The clonotype originates from an adult with an advanced solid tumor such as melanoma, head and neck, liver or kidney cancer. The V gene is TRBV30, the J gene TRBJ2-1; D tentatively fits TRBD1 or TRBD2 (5 bases each). The sequencing used CD4+ or CD8+ T cells sorted from blood, collected in a trial of the OX40 agonist ivuxolimab. CDR3 residues: CAWRGPLTRDYNEQFF. The CDR3 nucleotides are TGTGCCTGGAGGGGACCCCTAACTAGGGACTACAATGAGCAGTTCTTC.